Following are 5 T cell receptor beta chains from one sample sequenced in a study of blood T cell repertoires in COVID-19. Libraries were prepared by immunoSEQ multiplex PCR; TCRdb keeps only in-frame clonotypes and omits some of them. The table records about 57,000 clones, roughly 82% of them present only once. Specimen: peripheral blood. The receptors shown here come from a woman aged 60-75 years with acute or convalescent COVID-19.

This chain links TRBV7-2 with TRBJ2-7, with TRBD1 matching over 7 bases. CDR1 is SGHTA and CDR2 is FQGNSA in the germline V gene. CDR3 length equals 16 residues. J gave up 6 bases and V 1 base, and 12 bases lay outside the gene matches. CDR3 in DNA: TGTGCCAGCAGCTTAGGAACGGGACAGATGCTTCTCGAGCAGTACTTC. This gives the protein CASSLGTGQMLLEQYF.

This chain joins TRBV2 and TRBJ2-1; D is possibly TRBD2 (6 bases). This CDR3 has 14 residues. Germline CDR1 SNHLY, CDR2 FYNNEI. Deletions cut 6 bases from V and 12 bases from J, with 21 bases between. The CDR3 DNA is TGTGCCAGCAGAGCCGGGACTCCCCCTATCGTGCAGTTCTTC. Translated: CASRAGTPPIVQFF.

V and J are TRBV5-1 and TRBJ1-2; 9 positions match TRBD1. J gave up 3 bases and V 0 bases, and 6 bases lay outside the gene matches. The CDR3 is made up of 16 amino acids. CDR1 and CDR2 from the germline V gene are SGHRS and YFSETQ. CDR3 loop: CASSLEGQGRDYGYTF. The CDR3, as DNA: TGCGCCAGCAGCTTGGAGGGACAGGGACGCGACTATGGCTACACCTTC.

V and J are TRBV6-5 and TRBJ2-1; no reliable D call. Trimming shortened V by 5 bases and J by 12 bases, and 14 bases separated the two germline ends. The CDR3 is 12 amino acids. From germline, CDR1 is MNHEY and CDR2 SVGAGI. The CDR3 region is CASSLVARMQFF. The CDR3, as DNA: TGTGCCAGCAGTCTTGTCGCCAGGATGCAGTTCTTC.

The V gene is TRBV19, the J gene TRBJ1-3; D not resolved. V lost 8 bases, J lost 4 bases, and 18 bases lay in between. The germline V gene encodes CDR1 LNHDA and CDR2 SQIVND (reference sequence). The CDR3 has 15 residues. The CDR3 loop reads CASQLGGFGGNTIYF. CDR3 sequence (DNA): TGTGCCAGTCAACTCGGCGGGTTTGGCGGAAACACCATATATTTT.